The sequence of this T cell receptor beta chain was determined in a study of early T cells in non-severe SARS-CoV-2 infection. The protocol attached unique molecular identifiers to individual cDNA molecules. TCRdb recomputed calls from the 5' RACE reads with MiXCR, one row per CDR3 protein. The table shows 26,000 or so distinct CDR3 sequences, with 3.5% to 5.5% occurring only once. The CDR3 is 12 amino acids. Germline assignment: CDR1 DFQATT and CDR2 SNEGSKA (reference sequence). This clonotype was observed at least ten times. This specimen was whole blood, taken at baseline. This clonotype was obtained from an adult who was a healthcare worker with PCR-confirmed SARS-CoV-2 infection or an uninfected control (not recorded which). The J gene is TRBJ2-1, the V gene TRBV20-1; either TRBD1 or TRBD2 may supply D (6 bases each). The CDR3 region is CSTRGEYNEQFF. The CDR3 DNA follows: TGCTCAACAAGGGGGGAGTACAATGAGCAGTTCTTC.